Listed below are T cell receptor beta chains from one sample, sequenced in a study of T-cell memory formation after mild COVID-19. TCRdb reanalysed the 5' RACE reads using MiXCR and keeps one entry per CDR3 protein. This sample carries hundreds of thousands of distinct CDR3 sequences, roughly 15% of them seen once, and the ten largest clones take roughly 3.6%. The source material was PBMCs or a T cell subset sorted from them (not recorded which). All receptors come from a man between 18 and 35 years old who had mild COVID-19 (a few samples of this study predate the infection). Cell type and time point are not known. The CDR3 runs from the conserved cysteine through the conserved F or W. D genes are given only for firm matches. Clone size is not always given. Where it is, it says once, few, many or a class for expanded clones.

J	size	D	V	DNA	CDR3
TRBJ2-5	few	.	TRBV18	TGTGCCAGCTCACCTTTGTACGAGACCCAGTACTTC	CASSPLYETQYF
TRBJ1-1	.	TRBD1	TRBV11-2	TGTGCCAGCAGCAGCATGGGACAGAAAGCTTTCTTT	CASSSMGQKAFF
TRBJ2-2	.	TRBD2	TRBV5-4	TGTGCCAGCAGCCCAGTAGCGGGGTCGGCCGGGGAGCTGTTTTTT	CASSPVAGSAGELFF
TRBJ2-5	.	.	TRBV7-2	TGTGCCAGCAGCTTAGTATGGGGGCGTGGTCAGACCCAGTACTTC	CASSLVWGRGQTQYF
TRBJ2-6	.	.	TRBV11-2	TGTGCCAGCACAGCTTGGTTAGGGAAGTCTGGGGCCAACGTCCTGACTTTC	CASTAWLGKSGANVLTF
TRBJ1-1	.	TRBD1	TRBV20-1	TGCAGTGCCGACAGGGAACATAACACTGAAGCTTTCTTT	CSADREHNTEAFF
TRBJ1-2	.	TRBD1	TRBV6-5	TGTGCCAGCAGGGCCGGGACAGGGACCTATGGCTACACCTTC	CASRAGTGTYGYTF
TRBJ2-5	.	.	TRBV9	TGTGCCAGCAGCCGTCTAGGGGATTCGTATGAGACCCAGTACTTC	CASSRLGDSYETQYF
TRBJ2-1	few	.	TRBV10-3	TGTGCCATCAGAACCGGGGGCGGGGAGGGGGAGCAGTTCTTC	CAIRTGGGEGEQFF
TRBJ2-1	.	TRBD2	TRBV7-8	TGTGCCAGCAGCTCCCAGACTAGCGGACCGACCTTC	CASSSQTSGPTF
TRBJ1-2	many	.	TRBV5-1	TGCGCCAGCAGCTTGGACCCCGCGGGGGCTGGGCGCTACACCTTC	CASSLDPAGAGRYTF
TRBJ2-1	many	TRBD2	TRBV4-1	TGCGCCAGCAGCCAAGAAATACTAGCGGGGGGGTATGAGCAGTTCTTC	CASSQEILAGGYEQFF
TRBJ2-6	few	.	TRBV30	TGTGCCTGGAGCGGGGGGCTCTCTGGGGCCAACGTCCTGACTTTC	CAWSGGLSGANVLTF
TRBJ1-1	few	.	TRBV7-9	TGTGCCAGCAGCGGATCGGGGGAAGGGACTGAAGCTTTCTTT	CASSGSGEGTEAFF
TRBJ1-5	.	.	TRBV4-3	TGCGCCAGCAGCCAAGACCCCGGCGTACTGGTCAGGGCCAACCAGCCCCAGCATTTT	CASSQDPGVLVRANQPQHF
TRBJ2-7	.	.	TRBV7-3	TGTGCCAGCGCAGCCTTGGGGCAGGAAAGAAAGTACTTC	CASAALGQERKYF
TRBJ2-1	.	.	TRBV7-3	TGTGCCAGCAGCCGAAGCGCTTTCCGAGGGCTTCTCTACAATGAGCAGTTCTTC	CASSRSAFRGLLYNEQFF
TRBJ1-1	many	.	TRBV12-3/TRBV12-4	TGTGCCAGCAGTTTAGGTCCTGAAGCTTTCTTT	CASSLGPEAFF
TRBJ1-6	.	.	TRBV15	TGTGCCACCAGCGGTGCGGGACGGGGAAATTCACCCCTCCACTTT	CATSGAGRGNSPLHF
TRBJ2-1	.	.	TRBV6-6	TGTGCCAGCAGGTCAACTATGAGCTCCTACAATGAGCAGTTCTTC	CASRSTMSSYNEQFF
TRBJ1-1	few	.	TRBV5-1	TGCGCCAGCAGCTTGGGGCTAGGGGGCACTGAAGCTTTCTTT	CASSLGLGGTEAFF
TRBJ1-2	few	.	TRBV11-2	TGTGCCAGCAGCTTGACAGCGATCTATGGCTACACCTTC	CASSLTAIYGYTF
TRBJ2-5	.	TRBD1	TRBV25-1	TGTGCCAGCATGAGGGGGCCTGGGGAGACCCAGTACTTC	CASMRGPGETQYF
TRBJ2-2	few	.	TRBV28	TGTGCCAGCAGTTCGGACAGCACCGGGGAGCTGTTTTTT	CASSSDSTGELFF
TRBJ1-1	few	TRBD1	TRBV7-8	TGTGCCAGCAGCTTAGTCAATACCGGGACAGCAAACACTGAAGCTTTCTTT	CASSLVNTGTANTEAFF
TRBJ1-1	.	.	TRBV28	TGTGCCAGCAGTCCCCCCGGGGGAGAGGCTGAAGCTTTCTTT	CASSPPGGEAEAFF
TRBJ1-2	few	.	TRBV29-1	TGCAGGTGGTGGGCCTATGGCTACACCTTC	CRWWAYGYTF
TRBJ2-3	few	.	TRBV5-1	TGCGCCAGCAGCTTGGCGGGGGCCGGGACAGATACGCAGTATTTT	CASSLAGAGTDTQYF
TRBJ1-5	once	TRBD1	TRBV7-8	TGTGCCAGCAGCTCACGACAGGGGGGCAATCAGCCCCAGCATTTT	CASSSRQGGNQPQHF
TRBJ2-6	.	TRBD2	TRBV7-9	TGTGCCAGCAGCGTAGCGGGGATGAGCTCTGGGGCCAACGTCCTGACTTTC	CASSVAGMSSGANVLTF
TRBJ2-3	few	.	TRBV24-1	TGTGCCACCAGTGATTCCCGGACTGCTAGCACAGATACGCAGTATTTT	CATSDSRTASTDTQYF
TRBJ1-6	.	TRBD1	TRBV2	TGTGCCAGCAGTGCGGGACAGGGACGTAATTCACCCCTCCACTTT	CASSAGQGRNSPLHF
TRBJ2-2	.	.	TRBV7-9	TGTGCCAGCAGTCTACAGGCCGGGTTCGGGGAGCTGTTTTTT	CASSLQAGFGELFF
TRBJ2-4	.	.	TRBV18	TGTGCCAGCTCACCCGCGGCAGGGGTGAACATTCAGTACTTC	CASSPAAGVNIQYF
TRBJ2-1	few	TRBD2	TRBV6-2/TRBV6-3	TGTGCCAGCAGTTTTAGCGGGGGGGCCATTGAGCAGTTCTTC	CASSFSGGAIEQFF
TRBJ1-5	.	.	TRBV3-1	TGTGCCAGCCAAGGTTTGGGCAATCAGCCCCAGCATTTT	CASQGLGNQPQHF
TRBJ1-5	few	.	TRBV4-1	TGCGCCAGCAGCCAAAGTACCGTGGGGAGCAATCAGCCCCAGCATTTT	CASSQSTVGSNQPQHF
TRBJ2-5	.	TRBD2	TRBV20-1	TGCAGTGCTACCGGGACTAGCGGGGTTTCAGAGACCCAGTACTTC	CSATGTSGVSETQYF
TRBJ2-7	.	.	TRBV7-2	TGTGCCAGCAGCTCCCGCTCTACCTACGAGCAGTACTTC	CASSSRSTYEQYF
TRBJ1-4	few	.	TRBV7-9	TGTGCCAGCAGCGAGGCCGTAAATGAAAAACTGTTTTTT	CASSEAVNEKLFF
TRBJ2-3	few	.	TRBV6-5	TGTGCCACCCGCGGGGCCACAGATACGCAGTATTTT	CATRGATDTQYF
TRBJ2-7	many	.	TRBV7-3	TGTGCCAGCAGCCCCGGTGGTGAGCAGTACTTC	CASSPGGEQYF